The clone carrying this TCR beta chain was seen ten or more times. The data stem from a study of low-dose radiotherapy and immunotherapy resistance in tumors. The ends were cut back, 6 bases at V and 5 bases at J, with 17 bases in the middle. This CDR3 is 14 amino acids long. The germline V gene has CDR1 ENHRY and CDR2 SYGVKD. TRAV- and TRBV-specific primers, spanning alpha and beta chains, primed first-strand cDNA. Using a constant-region primer together with a V-primer adapter, TCRs were subjected to 15 to 25 PCR cycles of amplification. mRNA, once isolated, was amplified by in vitro transcription. TCRdb re-analysed the reads in MiXCR, keeping a single row per CDR3 protein. Of tens of thousands of distinct CDR3 sequences in the sample, roughly 19% were seen once. The time point is: after trial treatment. Sample treatment: LDRT plus nivolumab, ipilimumab, low-dose cyclophosphamide and aspirin (RACIN trial).

Sequences were derived from PBMCs, sampled after low-dose radiotherapy plus immunotherapy. The receptor was derived from a female donor with ovarian cancer. This sequence joins TRBV10-3 and TRBJ2-7, with a tentative D call TRBD1 (6 bases). CDR3 in DNA: TGTGCCATCAGGGGGGACACGGAGAGCAACGAGCAGTACTTC. Amino acids: CAIRGDTESNEQYF.